The 18 T cell receptor beta chains below all came from one sample that was sequenced in a study of cytotoxic CD8 clonotypes in ibrutinib-treated CLL. The repertoire was sequenced with immunoSEQ multiplex PCR; TCRdb's copy has only in-frame clones and lacks some. The sample carries about 300,000 clones, 65% to 85% recorded once. The specimen was PBMCs, collected at disease progression, from a patient treated with ibrutinib. These receptors came from a human donor with chronic lymphocytic leukemia.

The chain combines TRBV10-1 with TRBJ1-1; D perhaps matches TRBD1 (6 bases). The V end was cut by 8 bases, the J end by 1 base, with 14 bases between. Germline V lookup: CDR1 WNHNN, CDR2 SYGVQD (reference sequence). CDR3 length: 14 residues. For the CDR3, the DNA is TGCGCCAGCGCCCCGGGGGCCTGGAACACTGAAGCTTTCTTT. Residues: CASAPGAWNTEAFF.

This clone was observed once. The V call is TRBV19, the J call TRBJ2-1; 12 bases align to TRBD2. CDR1 and CDR2 from the germline V gene are LNHDA and SQIVND (reference sequence). The CDR3 spans 14 residues. V shed 7 bases and J 8 bases; nucleotides not matched to a gene: 6. The CDR3 DNA is TGTGCCAGTAAGGAGACTAGCGGGAGAGATGAGCAGTTCTTC. It encodes CASKETSGRDEQFF. Looking up the rest from reference TRBV19 and TRBJ2-1 gives the full variable domain: DGGITQSPKYLFRKEGQNVTLSCEQNLNHDAMYWYRQDPGQGLRLIYYSQIVNDFQKGDIAEGYSVSREKKESFPLTVTSAQKNPTAFYLCASKETSGRDEQFFGPGTRLTVL.

This clone was seen more than once but under ten times. V gene TRBV5-1 combines with J gene TRBJ2-1; 12 bases map to TRBD1. This CDR3 has 17 residues. V lost 4 bases, J lost 9 bases, and 14 bases stayed unmatched. Germline loops: CDR1 SGHRS, CDR2 YFSETQ. CDR3 amino acids: CASSTTLSGTGGGEQFF. The DNA of the CDR3 is TGCGCCAGCAGCACAACCCTATCCGGGACAGGGGGCGGTGAGCAGTTCTTC.

The chain links TRBV16 to TRBJ1-4; tentative D call: TRBD1 (6 bases). The CDR3 is 16 amino acids. The germline V gene has CDR1 KGHSY and CDR2 FQNENV. The ends were cut back, 4 bases at V and 8 bases at J, with 20 bases in the middle. The CDR3 here is CASSPSQSGAVEKLFF. As DNA, the CDR3 is TGTGCCAGCAGCCCCTCACAGTCAGGGGCAGTGGAAAAACTGTTTTTT.

The chain recombines TRBV7-2 with TRBJ2-1; TRBD2 matches 11 bases. Germline CDR1 and CDR2: SGHTA and FQGNSA. With V trimmed by 4 bases and J by 3 bases, 8 bases remained unmatched. The CDR3 is made up of 17 amino acids. The CDR3 here is CASSSATSGSVYNEQFF. CDR3 sequence (DNA): TGTGCCAGCAGCTCAGCCACTAGCGGGAGCGTCTACAATGAGCAGTTCTTC. The full variable domain, with the rest looked up from reference TRBV7-2 and TRBJ2-1, is GAGVSQSPSNKVTEKGKDVELRCDPISGHTALYWYRQSLGQGLEFLIYFQGNSAPDKSGLPSDRFSAERTGGSVSTLTIQRTQQEDSAVYLCASSSATSGSVYNEQFFGPGTRLTVL.

The chain links TRBV9 to TRBJ1-4, with D perhaps matching TRBD1 (5 bases). CDR3 length equals 16 residues. Germline V gene lookup returns CDR1 SGDLS and CDR2 YYNGEE. Trimming took 0 bases from V and 12 from J, leaving 21 bases between them. CDR3 in DNA: TGTGCCAGCAGCGTAGCGGGGCAGGCACCGGGGGGGGAACTGTTTTTT. Translated: CASSVAGQAPGGELFF. Complete variable domain (other parts from reference TRBV9 and TRBJ1-4): DSGVTQTPKHLITATGQRVTLRCSPRSGDLSVYWYQQSLDQGLQFLIQYYNGEERAKGNILERFSAQQFPDLHSELNLSSLELGDSALYFCASSVAGQAPGGELFFGSGTQLSVL.

This clone has only one observation. The V call is TRBV4-2, the J call TRBJ1-1, with D perhaps matching TRBD1 (5 bases). The CDR3 has 13 residues. V dropped 3 bases and J dropped 6 bases, with 11 bases sitting between them. Germline assignment: CDR1 LGHNA and CDR2 YNFKEQ. CDR3 coding DNA: TGTGCCAGCAGCCAGGGGGAGGTGGCTGAAGCTTTCTTT. Its protein is CASSQGEVAEAFF.

This clone has just one count. This sequence joins TRBV7-6 and TRBJ1-5, with TRBD1 matching over 7 bases. Germline CDR1 and CDR2: SGHVS and FNYEAQ. This CDR3 spans 14 amino acids. Trimming at V came to 6 bases and at J to 7 bases, leaving 9 bases not matched to a gene. The CDR3 nucleotides read TGTGCCAGCAGTCTTCAGGGGGGGGAGCAGCCCCAGCATTTT. It codes for CASSLQGGEQPQHF.

The chain couples TRBV2 to TRBJ2-1; 7 bases are a match to TRBD1. The V and J ends lost 6 bases and 1 base, in that order; junction bases with no gene match: 6. CDR1 and CDR2 (germline): SNHLY, FYNNEI. This CDR3 has 15 residues. The DNA for the CDR3 is TGTGCCAGCAGCGGTGACAGGGTGTCCTACAATGAGCAGTTCTTC. Translation gives CASSGDRVSYNEQFF.

The CDR3 coding sequence is TGTGCCAGCAGTTATGATCGGGACCCCACTCACACTGAAGCTTTCTTT. Its protein product is CASSYDRDPTHTEAFF. This sequence joins TRBV6-9 and TRBJ1-1; maybe TRBD1 (5 bases). This CDR3 comprises 16 residues. Trimming removed 2 bases from V and 3 bases from J, with 16 bases in between. The germline gives CDR1 MNHGY, CDR2 SVAAGI.

The rearrangement links TRBV5-1 to TRBJ1-2, with D hard to call. The V end was cut by 3 bases, the J end by 7 bases, with 10 bases between. Germline CDR1 and CDR2: SGHRS and YFSETQ. The CDR3 spans 12 residues. The DNA of the CDR3 is TGCGCCAGCAGCTCCCTCGGGCGTGGCTACACCTTC. Translated: CASSSLGRGYTF.

V gene TRBV19 combines with J gene TRBJ2-7, with no clear D. Germline-derived CDR1 and CDR2 are LNHDA and SQIVND (reference sequence). The CDR3 totals 13 residues. Trimming shortened V by 3 bases and J by 3 bases, and 9 bases separated the two germline ends. The CDR3 bases are TGTGCCAGTAGTATCTCAGGTAACTACGAGCAGTACTTC. Residues: CASSISGNYEQYF.

J is TRBJ1-1 and V is TRBV28; 8 positions agree with TRBD1. CDR3 size: 14 residues. Germline assignment: CDR1 MDHEN and CDR2 SYDVKM. Trimming cost V 7 bases and J 4 bases; bases outside gene matches: 8. This CDR3 reads CASKPLTGGTEAFF. CDR3 bases: TGTGCCAGCAAGCCCCTAACAGGGGGCACTGAAGCTTTCTTT.

This sequence joins TRBV6-5 and TRBJ2-7, with 14 bases identical to TRBD2. The V and J ends lost 5 bases and 5 bases, in that order; junction bases with no gene match: 5. From germline, CDR1 is MNHEY and CDR2 SVGAGI. CDR3 length: 15 amino acids. CDR3 sequence reads: CASSPTSGGADEQYF. The CDR3 coding sequence is TGTGCCAGCAGTCCGACTAGCGGGGGGGCGGACGAGCAGTACTTC.

The V gene is TRBV29-1, the J gene TRBJ2-1, with D perhaps matching TRBD2 (7 bases). Between the trimmed V and J ends, which lost 2 bases and 7 bases, there was a span of 15 bases. Germline CDR1 SQVTM, CDR2 ANQGSEA. The CDR3 covers 14 residues. This CDR3 is CSVEKRGARNEQFF. CDR3 nucleotide sequence: TGCAGCGTTGAAAAACGGGGGGCGCGGAATGAGCAGTTCTTC.

The CDR3 reads CASSPPGGGGYNEQFF. CDR3 DNA sequence: TGTGCCAGCAGCCCACCAGGCGGGGGCGGCTACAATGAGCAGTTCTTC. The V call is TRBV7-9, the J call TRBJ2-1; D may be TRBD2 (7 bases). V lost 5 bases and J lost 3, with 17 bases in between. Germline V gene lookup returns CDR1 SEHNR and CDR2 FQNEAQ (reference sequence). The CDR3 has 16 amino acids. The full variable domain, with the rest looked up from reference TRBV7-9 and TRBJ2-1, is DTGVSQNPRHKITKRGQNVTFRCDPISEHNRLYWYRQTLGQGPEFLTYFQNEAQLEKSRLLSDRFSAERPKGSFSTLEIQRTEQGDSAMYLCASSPPGGGGYNEQFFGPGTRLTVL.

In this sample, this clone turned up a few times. The genes are TRBV4-2 and TRBJ2-3; 9 positions match TRBD2. Germline values: CDR1 LGHNA, CDR2 YNFKEQ. J gave up 10 bases and V 0 bases, and 8 bases lay outside the gene matches. There are 15 residues in the CDR3. CDR3 amino acids: CASSQDSGSTGSQYF. Here the CDR3 DNA reads TGTGCCAGCAGCCAAGATAGCGGGAGTACCGGTTCGCAGTATTTT.

A few counts support this clone. The CDR3 DNA sequence: TGCGCCAGCAGCCAAGGCAGGGCGGGCAATCAGCCCCAGCATTTT. It yields the protein CASSQGRAGNQPQHF. This chain links TRBV4-1 with TRBJ1-5; possible D gene TRBD1, 5 bases. The CDR3 sequence is 15 residues long. The germline gives CDR1 MGHRA, CDR2 YSYEKL. Trimming took off 1 base at V and 2 bases at J, with 9 bases between the two ends.